The clone carrying this TCR beta chain has only one observation. What it binds is unknown. The sample comes from a study of cytomegalovirus exposure and HLA in healthy donors. Study-level results: Cytomegalovirus status, reportedly, was diagnosed with high specificity and sensitivity by the classifier. Most TCR sequences were rare, but some public TCRs occurred in many donors.

Repertoires were generated with immunoSEQ multiplex PCR, while TCRdb's copy carries only in-frame clones and drops some. The sample carries about 160,000 clones, around 85% recorded once. V lost 3 bases and J lost 0, with 11 bases in between. The CDR3 is 15 amino acids. CDR1 is MNHNS, CDR2 SASEGT, per germline. This TCR was recovered from a woman younger than 45 in good health and CMV-seronegative. Specimen: PBMCs. The genes are TRBV6-1 and TRBJ2-5; D remains unclear. The CDR3 sequence is CASSETTEYQETQYF. The DNA for the CDR3 is TGTGCCAGCAGTGAGACCACAGAGTACCAAGAGACCCAGTACTTC.